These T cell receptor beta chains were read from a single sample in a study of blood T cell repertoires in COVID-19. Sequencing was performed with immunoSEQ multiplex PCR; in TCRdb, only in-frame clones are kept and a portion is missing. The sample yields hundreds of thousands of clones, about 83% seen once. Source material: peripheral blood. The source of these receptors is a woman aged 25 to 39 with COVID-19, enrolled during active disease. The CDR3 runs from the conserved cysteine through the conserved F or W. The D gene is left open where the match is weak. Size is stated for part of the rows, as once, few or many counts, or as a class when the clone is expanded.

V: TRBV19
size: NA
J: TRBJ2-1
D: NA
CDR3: CATTPGGGGYNEQFF
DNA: TGTGCCACTACACCAGGGGGAGGCGGTTACAATGAGCAGTTCTTC

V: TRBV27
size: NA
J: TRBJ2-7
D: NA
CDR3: CASSLGGLMRGEQYF
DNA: TGTGCCAGCAGTTTGGGGGGGCTGATGCGGGGAGAGCAGTACTTC

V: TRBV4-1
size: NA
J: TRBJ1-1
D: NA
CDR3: CASSHDTRTDEAFF
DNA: TGCGCCAGCAGCCACGATACCCGGACAGATGAAGCTTTCTTT

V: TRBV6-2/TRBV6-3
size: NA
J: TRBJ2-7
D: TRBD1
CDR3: CASSYTTGGHSYEQYF
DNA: TGTGCCAGCAGTTACACGACAGGGGGACACTCCTACGAGCAGTACTTC

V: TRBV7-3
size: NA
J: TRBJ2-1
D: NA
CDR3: CASSLASNEQFF
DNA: TGTGCCAGCAGCTTAGCGTCCAATGAGCAGTTCTTC

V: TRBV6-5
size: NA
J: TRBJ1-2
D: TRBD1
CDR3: CASSRTGGYGYTF
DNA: TGTGCCAGCAGCCGGACAGGGGGCTATGGCTACACCTTC

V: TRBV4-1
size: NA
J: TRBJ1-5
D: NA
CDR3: CASSQERGGSNQPQHF
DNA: TGCGCCAGCAGCCAAGAGAGGGGAGGTAGCAATCAGCCCCAGCATTTT

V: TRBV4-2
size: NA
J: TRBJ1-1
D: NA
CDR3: CASSQEGGTEAFF
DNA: TGTGCCAGCAGCCAAGAGGGGGGCACTGAAGCTTTCTTT

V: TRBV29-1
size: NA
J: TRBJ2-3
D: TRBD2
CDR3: CSVEDGGTSGSTDTQYF
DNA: TGCAGCGTTGAAGATGGAGGGACTAGCGGAAGCACAGATACGCAGTATTTT

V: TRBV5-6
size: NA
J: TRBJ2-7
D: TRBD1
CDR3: CASSWDRGLEQYF
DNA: TGTGCCAGCAGCTGGGACAGGGGGCTTGAGCAGTACTTC

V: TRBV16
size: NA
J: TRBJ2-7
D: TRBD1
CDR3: CASSGNRDRGHEQYF
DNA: TGTGCCAGCAGCGGCAATCGGGACAGGGGCCACGAGCAGTACTTC

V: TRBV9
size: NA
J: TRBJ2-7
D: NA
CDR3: CASSFDLQANEQYF
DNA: TGTGCCAGCAGCTTCGATCTCCAGGCCAACGAGCAGTACTTC

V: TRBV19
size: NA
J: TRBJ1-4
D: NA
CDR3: CASSNRRGSNEKLFF
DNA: TGTGCCAGTAGTAACCGACGGGGAAGTAATGAAAAACTGTTTTTT

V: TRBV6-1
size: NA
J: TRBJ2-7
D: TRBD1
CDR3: CASSEAGTGEPAYEQYF
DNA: TGTGCCAGCAGTGAAGCGGGGACAGGGGAACCAGCCTACGAGCAGTACTTC

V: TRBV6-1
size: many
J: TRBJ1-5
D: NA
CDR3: CASSEGGIDNQPQHF
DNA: TGTGCCAGCAGTGAAGGAGGGATAGACAATCAGCCCCAGCATTTT

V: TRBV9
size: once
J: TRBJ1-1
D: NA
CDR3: CASNRGLNTEAFF
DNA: TGTGCCAGCAATCGGGGATTGAACACTGAAGCTTTCTTT

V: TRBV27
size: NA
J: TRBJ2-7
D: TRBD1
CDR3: CASSLSGQSSYEQYF
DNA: TGTGCCAGCAGTTTATCGGGACAGAGCAGTTACGAGCAGTACTTC

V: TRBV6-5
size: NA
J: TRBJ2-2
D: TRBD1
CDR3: CASRLGQGSTGELFF
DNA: TGTGCCAGCAGGTTAGGACAGGGGAGCACCGGGGAGCTGTTTTTT

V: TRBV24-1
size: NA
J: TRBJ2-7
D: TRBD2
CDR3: CATSDATSGPPYEQYF
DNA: TGTGCCACCAGTGACGCAACTAGCGGTCCTCCCTACGAGCAGTACTTC

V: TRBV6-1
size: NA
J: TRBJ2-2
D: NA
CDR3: CASSEPVGELFF
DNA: TGTGCCAGCAGTGAACCGGTCGGGGAGCTGTTTTTT

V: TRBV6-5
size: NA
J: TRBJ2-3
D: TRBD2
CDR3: CASSFSGSTDTQYF
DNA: TGTGCCAGCAGTTTTAGCGGGAGCACAGATACGCAGTATTTT

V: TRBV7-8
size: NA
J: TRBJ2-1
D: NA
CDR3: CASSLVGSYNEQFF
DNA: TGTGCCAGCAGCTTAGTCGGTTCCTACAATGAGCAGTTCTTC

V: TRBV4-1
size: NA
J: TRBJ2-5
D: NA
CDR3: CASSQDRPVRGTQYF
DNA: TGCGCCAGCAGCCAAGATCGGCCGGTTCGGGGGACCCAGTACTTC

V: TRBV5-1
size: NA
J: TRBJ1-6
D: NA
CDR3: CASSSGQWSSPLHF
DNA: TGCGCCAGCAGCTCAGGACAGTGGAGTTCACCCCTCCACTTT

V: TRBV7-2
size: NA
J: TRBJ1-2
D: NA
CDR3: CASSLDRVSFYGYTF
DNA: TGTGCCAGCAGCTTAGACAGGGTGAGCTTCTATGGCTACACCTTC

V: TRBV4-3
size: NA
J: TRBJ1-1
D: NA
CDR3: CASSQDRGIEAFF
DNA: TGCGCCAGCAGCCAAGATCGCGGGATTGAAGCTTTCTTT

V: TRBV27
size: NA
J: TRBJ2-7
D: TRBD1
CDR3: CARSLGQGALNRNSYEQYF
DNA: TGTGCCAGAAGCCTAGGACAGGGGGCCCTTAACCGGAACTCCTACGAGCAGTACTTC

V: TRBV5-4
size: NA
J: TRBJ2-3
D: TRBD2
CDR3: CAAGGGNTDTQYF
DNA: TGTGCTGCTGGGGGGGGTAACACAGATACGCAGTATTTT

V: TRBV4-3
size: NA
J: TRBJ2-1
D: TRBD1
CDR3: CASSSGTGDLNEQFF
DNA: TGCGCCAGCAGCTCCGGGACAGGGGACCTCAATGAGCAGTTCTTC

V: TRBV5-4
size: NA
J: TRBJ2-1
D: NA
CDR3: CASRHARDSSYNEQFF
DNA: TGTGCCAGCAGACACGCCCGGGACTCCTCCTACAATGAGCAGTTCTTC

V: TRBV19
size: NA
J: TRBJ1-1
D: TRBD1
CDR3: CASSALQGYTEAFF
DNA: TGTGCCAGTAGTGCCCTACAGGGGTACACTGAAGCTTTCTTT

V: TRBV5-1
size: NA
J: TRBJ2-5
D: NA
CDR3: CASSLQTGAQETQYF
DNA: TGCGCCAGCAGCTTGCAGACAGGTGCTCAAGAGACCCAGTACTTC

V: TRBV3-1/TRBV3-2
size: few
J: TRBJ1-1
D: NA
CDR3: CASSHPTAMNTEAFF
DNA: TGTGCCAGCAGCCACCCGACAGCTATGAACACTGAAGCTTTCTTT

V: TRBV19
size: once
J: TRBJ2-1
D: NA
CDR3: CASKTGSSYNEQFF
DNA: TGTGCCAGTAAGACAGGTAGCTCCTACAATGAGCAGTTCTTC

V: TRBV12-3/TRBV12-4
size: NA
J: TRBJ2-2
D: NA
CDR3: CASSLGDTEELFF
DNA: TGTGCCAGCAGTTTAGGGGACACCGAGGAGCTGTTTTTT

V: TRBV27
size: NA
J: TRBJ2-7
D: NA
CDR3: CASSLIRGGYEQYF
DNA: TGTGCCAGCAGTTTGATTCGGGGTGGTTACGAGCAGTACTTC

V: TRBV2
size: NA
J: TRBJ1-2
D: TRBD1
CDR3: CATLPPGTDLSGYGYTF
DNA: TGTGCCACCCTGCCCCCCGGGACAGATCTGTCCGGCTATGGCTACACCTTC

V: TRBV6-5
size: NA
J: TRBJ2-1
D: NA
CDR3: CASMFSTHNEQFF
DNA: TGTGCCAGCATGTTCTCGACTCACAATGAGCAGTTCTTC